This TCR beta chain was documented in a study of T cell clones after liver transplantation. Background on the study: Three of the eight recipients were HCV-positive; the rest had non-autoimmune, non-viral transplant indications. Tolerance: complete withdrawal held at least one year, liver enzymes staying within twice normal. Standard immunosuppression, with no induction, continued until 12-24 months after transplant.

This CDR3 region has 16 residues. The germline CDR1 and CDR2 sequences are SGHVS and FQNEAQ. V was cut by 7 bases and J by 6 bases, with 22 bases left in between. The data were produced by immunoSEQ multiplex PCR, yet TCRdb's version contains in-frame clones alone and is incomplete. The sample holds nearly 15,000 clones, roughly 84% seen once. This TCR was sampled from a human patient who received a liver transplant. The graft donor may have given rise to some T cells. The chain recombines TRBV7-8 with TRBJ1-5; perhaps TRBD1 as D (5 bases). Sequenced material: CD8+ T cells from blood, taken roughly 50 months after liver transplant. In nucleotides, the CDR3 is TGTGCCAGCACCCACGGGGGAGACCTACGCGTTCAGCCCCAGCATTTT. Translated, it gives CASTHGGDLRVQPQHF.